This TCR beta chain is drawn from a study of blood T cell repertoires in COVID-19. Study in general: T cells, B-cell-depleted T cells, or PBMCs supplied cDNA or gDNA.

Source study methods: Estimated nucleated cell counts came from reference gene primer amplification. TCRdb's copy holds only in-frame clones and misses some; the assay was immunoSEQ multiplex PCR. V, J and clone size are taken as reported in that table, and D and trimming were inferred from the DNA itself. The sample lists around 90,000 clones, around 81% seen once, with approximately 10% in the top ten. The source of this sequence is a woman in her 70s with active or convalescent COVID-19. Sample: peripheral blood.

The DNA of the CDR3 is TGTGCCACCCATACCCCGGGAACTGAAAAACTGTTTTTT. Encoded protein: CATHTPGTEKLFF. The chain is built from TRBV24-1 and TRBJ1-4; D not certain. CDR1 and CDR2 (germline): KGHDR, SFDVKD. The CDR3 length is 13 residues. The V and J ends lost 9 bases and 7 bases respectively, with 14 bases between them.